Listed below are T cell receptor beta chains from one sample, sequenced in a study of monozygotic twins with inflammatory bowel disease. TCRdb reworked the 5' RACE reads into one entry per CDR3 protein, no DNA. This listing includes around 190,000 distinct CDR3 sequences. Input material: blood. The receptors were gathered from a human donor with ulcerative colitis or Crohn's disease, or a healthy co-twin of an affected twin (not recorded which). Each CDR3 is given with its conserved first and last residue. Each record gives: J gene, V gene, CDR3 protein.

>TRBJ2-3|TRBV5-1
CASSWGDTQYF
>TRBJ2-3|TRBV7-9
CASSLGGWGKTGDTQYF
>TRBJ1-6|TRBV27
CASSLYGAKGSPLHF
>TRBJ2-7|TRBV19
CASSLRGLHGSYEQYF
>TRBJ1-6|TRBV5-1
CASTPGTANSPLHF
>TRBJ2-7|TRBV29-1
CSVLETSSYEQYF
>TRBJ2-1|TRBV2
CASSERLGLASNEQFF
>TRBJ2-7|TRBV12-3/TRBV12-4
CASSSRFYEQYF
>TRBJ2-5|TRBV2
CASSDFQNRGETQYF
>TRBJ1-1|TRBV20-1
CSAKIWGGAVFDTEAFF
>TRBJ1-1|TRBV11-2
CASSSLKPSFRPTEAFF
>TRBJ1-5|TRBV4-2
CASSHVNQPQHF
>TRBJ1-3|TRBV12-3/TRBV12-4
CASSPSPWGGNTIYF
>TRBJ1-1|TRBV11-2
CASSLAFQGKTNTEAFF
>TRBJ2-3|TRBV5-4
CASSLRSGPGTDTQYF
>TRBJ1-1|TRBV28
CASRSKNTEAFF
>TRBJ1-2|TRBV3-1
CATTPPGRSYGYTF
>TRBJ2-5|TRBV12-3/TRBV12-4
CASSFRQETQYF
>TRBJ1-1|TRBV7-2
CASSLSTGAAGTEAFF
>TRBJ2-5|TRBV4-2
CASSQARGRGSETQYF
>TRBJ1-2|TRBV12-3/TRBV12-4
CASSFLGEGYTF
>TRBJ1-1|TRBV20-1
CSAIGSRGEGTEAFF